This T cell receptor beta chain is from a study of blood T cells in healthy people across ages. For the second PCR, which ran for about 6 to 12 cycles, a sample-barcoded 5' primer and a J-beta primer mix were used. One entry per CDR3 protein, called by TCRdb with MiXCR from the 5' RACE reads. The sample consists of 1,300,000 or so distinct CDR3 sequences, approximately 59% of them appearing once. The clonotype comes from a man aged 18 to 30 in good health. The sequenced sample consisted of blood.

In nucleotides, the CDR3 is TGCGCCAGCAGCCACGAGTTAGGCAGGATCTACGAGCAGTACTTC. Protein: CASSHELGRIYEQYF. The chain combines TRBV4-1 with TRBJ2-7; unclear D gene. Trimming left V 3 bases short and J 3 bases short, with 15 bases between. The CDR3 loop spans 15 amino acids. The germline V gene has CDR1 MGHRA and CDR2 YSYEKL.